The 27 T cell receptor beta chains presented below share a single source sample, sequenced in a study of cytomegalovirus exposure and HLA in healthy donors. PCR used 60 Vbeta primers and 13 Jbeta primers. Libraries were prepared by immunoSEQ multiplex PCR; TCRdb keeps only in-frame clonotypes and omits some of them. The data show 120,000 or so clones, with approximately 82% seen just once and 20% held by the top ten. The sequenced material came from PBMCs. The receptor set was obtained from a man younger than 30 in good health and CMV-seropositive.

This sequence joins TRBV18 and TRBJ1-1, with D possibly TRBD1 on 5 matching bases. CDR3 size: 16 residues. CDR1 is KGHSH, CDR2 LQKENI, per germline. Trimming shortened V by 3 bases and J by 0 bases, and 14 bases separated the two germline ends. The CDR3, as DNA: TGTGCCAGCTCACCGGCCGCGGGGCGGGTGAACACTGAAGCTTTCTTT. It is translated as CASSPAAGRVNTEAFF.

The CDR3 DNA is TGTGCCATAAAAAGCGGGGAGGCCGGGGAGCTGTTTTTT. It specifies CAIKSGEAGELFF. This chain joins TRBV19 and TRBJ2-2; 7 bases match TRBD2. Looked up from germline, CDR1 is LNHDA and CDR2 is SQIVND (reference sequence). The ends lost 10 bases at V and 6 bases at J; junction bases unmatched: 8. The CDR3 extends over 13 amino acids.

This chain joins TRBV19 and TRBJ1-2; TRBD1 might be the D (5 bases). This CDR3 is 15 amino acids long. The V end lost 3 bases, the J end lost 8 bases, and 19 bases lay between the germline ends. Germline CDR1 and CDR2: LNHDA and SQIVND (reference sequence). CDR3 residues: CASSIQIGGGTGYTF. The CDR3 nucleotides are TGTGCCAGTAGTATCCAGATAGGAGGAGGGACCGGCTACACCTTC.

The chain is built from TRBV19 and TRBJ2-2; no reliable D call. Deletions cut 3 bases from V and 6 bases from J, with 14 bases between. The germline V gene encodes CDR1 LNHDA and CDR2 SQIVND (reference sequence). This CDR3 spans 15 amino acids. CDR3 nucleotide sequence: TGTGCCAGTAGTATTAGGCTAGGTCACGCCGGGGAGCTGTTTTTT. Protein product: CASSIRLGHAGELFF.

The chain combines TRBV30 with TRBJ1-4; TRBD1 might be the D (5 bases). Germline-derived CDR1 and CDR2 are GTSNPN and SVGIG (reference sequence). The CDR3 sequence is 14 residues long. V was pared by 3 bases and J by 8 bases, with 16 bases between. The CDR3 sequence: CAWRPGTGEEKLFF. Here the CDR3 DNA reads TGTGCCTGGAGACCCGGGACGGGGGAGGAAAAACTGTTTTTT.

V gene TRBV11-2 combines with J gene TRBJ2-7; D is possibly TRBD2 (5 bases). Germline CDR1 and CDR2: SGHAT and FQNNGV. Trimming cost V 7 bases and J 6 bases, with 19 bases left between them. CDR3 length: 14 residues. The CDR3: CASTILWAEGEQYF. In DNA form, the CDR3 reads TGTGCCAGCACCATCCTTTGGGCAGAGGGCGAGCAGTACTTC.

Points on this clone: Sequence at one end of the junction differs from germline and may be a read error. This CDR3 is also generated by other DNA sequences in the sample. The V gene is TRBV2, the J gene TRBJ1-1; 7 nucleotides agree with TRBD1. Germline V gene sequence: CDR1 SNHLY, CDR2 FYNNEI. The CDR3 length is 17 residues. CDR3: CASSEGGGGRRYTEAFF. CDR3 bases: TGTGCCAGCAGTGAAGGTGGAGGGGGCAGAAGGTACACTGAGGCTTTCTTT.

This sequence joins TRBV25-1 and TRBJ1-2; D is ambiguous. The germline gives CDR1 MGHDK, CDR2 SYGVNS. Trimming took off 6 bases at V and 6 bases at J, with 23 bases between the two ends. This CDR3 is built from 16 residues. Here the CDR3 reads CASSDTSWEGAHGYTF. CDR3 nucleotides: TGTGCCAGCAGCGACACTAGTTGGGAGGGAGCCCATGGCTACACCTTC.

J is TRBJ2-6 and V is TRBV19; a possible D gene is TRBD2 (5 bases). Trimming left V 4 bases short and J 3 bases short, with 13 bases between. The CDR3 sequence is 16 residues long. The germline V gene has CDR1 LNHDA and CDR2 SQIVND (reference sequence). CDR3 nucleotides: TGTGCCAGTAGTAACCGCCTAGGGAGTGGGGCCAACGTCCTGACTTTC. Its protein product is CASSNRLGSGANVLTF.

This chain uses TRBV19 with TRBJ1-2; the D is unclear. Between the trimmed V and J ends, which lost 1 base and 0 bases, there was a span of 9 bases. The germline CDR1 and CDR2 sequences are LNHDA and SQIVND (reference sequence). The CDR3 totals 15 residues. As DNA, the CDR3 is TGTGCCAGTAGTATAGCCCTAAGTTCTAACTATGGCTACACCTTC. Protein: CASSIALSSNYGYTF.

The chain couples TRBV15 to TRBJ1-1; D unresolved. This CDR3 region has 14 residues. V was trimmed by 6 bases and J by 4 bases, leaving 15 bases between them. The germline CDR1 and CDR2 sequences are LNHNV and YYDKDF (reference sequence). CDR3 bases: TGTGCCACCAGTTTTCAAAGGAGCGCCACTGAAGCTTTCTTT. Translating gives CATSFQRSATEAFF. Full variable domain (missing parts from reference TRBV15 and TRBJ1-1): DAMVIQNPRYQVTQFGKPVTLSCSQTLNHNVMYWYQQKSSQAPKLLFHYYDKDFNNEADTPDNFQSRRPNTSFCFLDIRSPGLGDTAMYLCATSFQRSATEAFFGQGTRLTVV.

Only a few counts were recorded for this clone. This rearrangement joins TRBV18 to TRBJ1-5; TRBD1 agrees at 7 bases. Trimming removed 4 bases from V and 10 bases from J; junction bases left unmatched: 10. The germline V gene encodes CDR1 KGHSH and CDR2 LQKENI. This CDR3 region has 14 residues. CDR3 sequence: CASSHGTDNRPQHF. The CDR3 bases are TGTGCCAGCTCACACGGGACAGACAACCGTCCCCAGCATTTT.

In regard to this clone: The identical CDR3 is also encoded by other nucleotide sequences in the sample. V is TRBV14 and J is TRBJ2-3, with D perhaps matching TRBD2 (5 bases). Germline V CDR1 and CDR2: SGHDN, FVKESK. The CDR3 loop spans 14 amino acids. V lost 1 base to trimming and J lost 2 bases, with 7 bases between them. CDR3 bases: TGTGCCAGCAGCCAAGGGAGGCACACAGATACGCAGTATTTT. This encodes CASSQGRHTDTQYF.

The chain is built from TRBV28 and TRBJ1-2, with a possible D match to TRBD1 (5 bases). This CDR3 spans 13 amino acids. Trimming stripped 10 bases from V and 1 base from J, with 13 bases between. Per the germline V gene, CDR1 is MDHEN and CDR2 is SYDVKM. The CDR3, as DNA: TGTGCCACCGAAGACAGAAGTAACTATGGCTACACCTTC. Translating it yields CATEDRSNYGYTF.

The rearrangement joins TRBV6-1 to TRBJ2-3, with D possibly being TRBD1 (6 bases). The CDR3 runs 17 residues. Trimming removed 2 bases from V and 5 bases from J, with 20 bases in between. Looked up from germline, CDR1 is MNHNS and CDR2 is SASEGT. The CDR3 protein is CASSEINLGAWEDTQYF. DNA of the CDR3: TGTGCCAGCAGTGAAATTAATTTGGGGGCGTGGGAAGATACGCAGTATTTT.

This chain uses TRBV19 with TRBJ1-1; D is possibly TRBD1 (6 bases). This CDR3 comprises 16 residues. The germline V gene encodes CDR1 LNHDA and CDR2 SQIVND (reference sequence). Trimming left V 7 bases short and J 1 base short, with 19 bases between. For the CDR3, the DNA is TGTGCCAGTACGCAACAACAGGGCGGAGGGAACACTGAAGCTTTCTTT. Translation gives CASTQQQGGGNTEAFF.

The chain links TRBV7-6 to TRBJ2-1; 9 bases are shared with TRBD2. Germline CDR1 SGHVS, CDR2 FNYEAQ. The CDR3 contains 16 residues. Germline trimming cut 4 bases from V and 1 base from J; bases unmatched to any gene: 5. The CDR3 here is CASSSSGAPSYNEQFF. In DNA, the CDR3 is TGTGCCAGCAGCTCTAGCGGGGCCCCTTCCTACAATGAGCAGTTCTTC.

The gene calls are TRBV18 and TRBJ2-5; D gene uncertain. Germline V gene data show CDR1 as KGHSH and CDR2 as LQKENI. The V and J ends lost 0 bases and 10 bases respectively, with 12 bases between them. The CDR3 is made up of 13 amino acids. CDR3 DNA: TGTGCCAGCTCACCACCGTCCTTCAGTCTCCAGTACTTC. It specifies CASSPPSFSLQYF.

The chain is built from TRBV5-1 and TRBJ1-2, with no clear D. CDR1 is SGHRS and CDR2 is YFSETQ in the germline V gene. This CDR3 has 15 amino acids. Trimming took off 5 bases at V and 3 bases at J, with 17 bases between the two ends. In DNA, the CDR3 is TGCGCCAGCAGGCAGGCAGGCTTCTGGGACTATGGCTACACCTTC. Translated, it gives CASRQAGFWDYGYTF.

This clone was seen just once. The chain is built from TRBV6-6 and TRBJ1-2, with 9 bases aligning to TRBD1. The germline CDR1 and CDR2 sequences are MNHNY and SVGAGI (reference sequence). J was trimmed by 4 bases and V by 7 bases; bases with no gene match: 10. The CDR3 extends over 15 amino acids. CDR3 sequence: CASIFLGQGCYGYTF. In nucleotides, the CDR3 is TGTGCCAGCATCTTTCTAGGACAGGGGTGCTATGGCTACACCTTC.

DNA of the CDR3: TGTGCAGGGGAAGGGACAGGATCCTACGAGCAGTACTTC. It yields the protein CAGEGTGSYEQYF. The V gene is TRBV2, the J gene TRBJ2-7; 8 positions match TRBD1. This CDR3 is 13 amino acids long. Germline V gene lookup returns CDR1 SNHLY and CDR2 FYNNEI.

The rearrangement links TRBV7-3 to TRBJ2-3; 14 bases align to TRBD2. Per the germline V gene, CDR1 is SGHTA and CDR2 is FQGTGA. The CDR3 extends over 16 amino acids. The V gene end was trimmed by 5 bases and the J gene end by 8 bases; junction bases not matched to a gene: 9. DNA of the CDR3: TGTGCCAGCAGCCTCGGGACTAGCGGGGGCCAAGGTACGCAGTATTTT. Its translation: CASSLGTSGGQGTQYF.

The chain is built from TRBV30 and TRBJ1-2; 7 bases map to TRBD1. The V segment lost 3 bases and the J segment 8 bases; nucleotides outside the gene matches: 15. The CDR3 sequence is 15 residues long. Germline CDR1 is GTSNPN and CDR2 is SVGIG (reference sequence). This chain's CDR3 is CAWRQALGRGRGYTF. The CDR3 coding sequence is TGTGCCTGGAGGCAGGCCCTAGGCAGGGGGAGAGGCTACACCTTC.

This clone was detected a few times. The chain has TRBV28 and TRBJ2-7; 8 bases line up with TRBD1. Germline CDR1 reads MDHEN; CDR2 reads SYDVKM. With 6 bases clipped from V and 2 bases from J, the junction kept 12 bases outside the gene matches. The CDR3 length is 16 residues. CDR3 sequence reads: CASSSPTGEAPYEQYF. The CDR3 nucleotides read TGTGCCAGCAGCTCCCCGACAGGGGAGGCCCCCTACGAGCAGTACTTC.

The chain uses TRBV2 and TRBJ1-1, with D maybe TRBD1 (6 bases). Trimming cost V 6 bases and J 3 bases, with 17 bases left between them. The CDR3 contains 15 residues. Germline V gives CDR1 SNHLY, CDR2 FYNNEI. This CDR3 is CASSRTTGFDTEAFF. CDR3 bases: TGTGCCAGCAGCCGAACTACAGGGTTTGACACTGAAGCTTTCTTT.

V gene TRBV30 combines with J gene TRBJ1-1; D perhaps matches TRBD1 (6 bases). The V and J ends lost 2 bases and 2 bases respectively, with 12 bases between them. CDR3 size: 14 residues. Germline V gene data show CDR1 as GTSNPN and CDR2 as SVGIG (reference sequence). The CDR3 coding sequence is TGTGCCTGGAGTCCTGGCAGGGGCAACACTGAAGCTTTCTTT. Translated: CAWSPGRGNTEAFF. Filled out from reference TRBV30 and TRBJ1-1, the complete variable domain reads SQTIHQWPATLVQPVGSPLSLECTVEGTSNPNLYWYRQAAGRGLQLLFYSVGIGQISSEVPQNLSASRPQDRQFILSSKKLLLSDSGFYLCAWSPGRGNTEAFFGQGTRLTVV.

The CDR3 is CASSLGTDDLGYTF. CDR3 nucleotides: TGTGCCAGCAGCCTCGGGACAGATGACCTTGGCTACACCTTC. The V and J genes are TRBV5-6 and TRBJ1-2, with TRBD1 matching 7 bases. Per the germline V gene, CDR1 is SGHDT and CDR2 is YYEEEE. The CDR3 totals 14 residues. The V gene end was trimmed by 4 bases and the J gene end by 7 bases; junction bases not matched to a gene: 10.